The 27 T cell receptor beta chains reported below all come from one sample, sequenced in a study of response to subunit inactivated influenza vaccine (dated by TCRdb to the late 2010s). The protocol used for the library was RT-PCR. The reads were generated on an Illumina HiSeq 2500. Clones were called with MiXCR by TCRdb after fastp trimmed the public reads at Q25, and only in-frame beta chains were retained. Rows are unified per CDR3 protein, each entry keeping the most common DNA and genes. Here the sample has just under 250,000 distinct CDR3 sequences; 10% to 15% occur a single time. About 8% of the sample belongs to the ten largest clones. This sample comprised non-naive T cells sorted from PBMCs, obtained around 15 days before vaccination. Per the publication, the cell subset or site label means: memory T cell fraction. These receptors were collected from a man aged 50 or older who received an inactivated influenza vaccine. Donor details come from another sample of the same person, matched by shared clones.

The rearrangement uses TRBV5-1 and TRBJ2-5; 10 bases match TRBD2. CDR1 is SGHRS, CDR2 YFSETQ, per germline. The V segment lost 4 bases and the J segment 5 bases; nucleotides outside the gene matches: 11. This CDR3 contains 16 residues. The CDR3 DNA follows: TGCGCCAGCAGCCCGAGGCCTAGCGGGAGATCGGAGACCCAGTACTTC. It encodes CASSPRPSGRSETQYF.

As to this clonotype: One base away lies a much larger clone, so this may be a sequencing read error. This chain uses TRBV11-2 with TRBJ2-1, with 8 bases fitting TRBD2. Trimming cost V 1 base and J 12 bases; bases outside gene matches: 5. The CDR3 is made up of 13 amino acids. Germline CDR1 is SGHAT and CDR2 is FQNNGV. The CDR3 bases are TGTGCCAGCAGCTTAGTTGTCGGGGGGGTGCAGTTCTTC. As protein: CASSLVVGGVQFF.

This chain links TRBV6-1 with TRBJ2-2, with D tentatively TRBD2 (5 bases). V was shortened by 2 bases and J by 6 bases, with 13 bases between the two germline ends. Germline V gene data show CDR1 as MNHNS and CDR2 as SASEGT. CDR3 length equals 15 residues. The DNA of the CDR3 is TGTGCCAGCAGTGAACCGGGAATAACGGCCGGGGAGCTGTTTTTT. Translating it yields CASSEPGITAGELFF.

The chain uses TRBV4-3 and TRBJ1-3; D possibly corresponds to TRBD1 (5 bases). The V end lost 1 base, the J end lost 1 base, and 11 bases lay between the germline ends. Germline CDR1 and CDR2: LGHNA and YSLEER. CDR3 length: 16 amino acids. The CDR3 DNA reads TGCGCCAGCAGCCAAGTTTCGGGGGAATCTGGAAACACCATATATTTT. Translating gives CASSQVSGESGNTIYF.

This clonotype was seen repeatedly, ten times or more. The genes are TRBV6-2 or TRBV6-3 and TRBJ2-5; D unclear. The germline gives CDR1 MNHEY, CDR2 SVGEGT. The CDR3 runs 11 residues. The V and J ends lost 7 bases and 8 bases respectively, with 11 bases between them. The CDR3 DNA reads as TGTGCCAGCACGGATCTGGGTACCCAGTACTTC. It codes for CASTDLGTQYF.

In its sample, this clonotype was seen many times. V usage is TRBV5-6 and J usage is TRBJ1-5; D might be TRBD1 (6 bases). The CDR3 runs to 15 residues. Germline V gene data show CDR1 as SGHDT and CDR2 as YYEEEE. The V end lost 1 base, the J end lost 0 bases, and 8 bases lay between the germline ends. The CDR3 loop is CASSLRGNSNQPQHF. DNA for the CDR3: TGTGCCAGCAGCTTGAGGGGGAATAGCAATCAGCCCCAGCATTTT.

The chain couples TRBV5-6 to TRBJ1-1, with 10 bases identical to TRBD1. V lost 4 bases and J lost 10; bases outside the gene matches: 7. This CDR3 is 13 amino acids long. Germline assignment: CDR1 SGHDT and CDR2 YYEEEE. CDR3 nucleotides: TGTGCCAGCAGCAATCGACAGGGGGCCGGAGCTTTCTTT. It encodes CASSNRQGAGAFF.

This clonotype has a handful of counts. The chain combines TRBV20-1 with TRBJ2-4, with TRBD2 identical over 9 bases. Germline CDR1 reads DFQATT; CDR2 reads SNEGSKA (reference sequence). The CDR3 extends over 18 amino acids. V lost 6 bases and J lost 0; bases outside the gene matches: 15. CDR3 sequence reads: CSAATSGASFLAKNIQYF. CDR3 DNA sequence: TGCAGTGCAGCGACTAGCGGAGCTTCCTTCCTAGCCAAAAACATTCAGTACTTC.

The chain has TRBV4-1 and TRBJ1-2, with D possibly TRBD1 on 5 matching bases. V was pared by 1 base and J by 7 bases, with 16 bases between. The length of the CDR3 is 15 residues. Germline CDR1 MGHRA, CDR2 YSYEKL. CDR3 bases: TGCGCCAGCAGCCAAGCCGGACATTTCCTCGGTGGCTACACCTTC. This encodes CASSQAGHFLGGYTF.

In this sample, this clonotype turned up many times. The V call is TRBV5-5, the J call TRBJ1-1; D is unclear. Trimming stripped 4 bases from V and 7 bases from J, with 14 bases between. CDR3 length equals 13 residues. Germline CDR1 is SGHKS and CDR2 is YYEKEE (reference sequence). CDR3 in DNA: TGTGCCAGCAGCGTACTGGCCCCGCTTGAAGCTTTCTTT. It specifies CASSVLAPLEAFF.

This clonotype was observed many times. The chain has TRBV14 and TRBJ2-2; D is unresolved. With 3 bases removed from V and 5 bases from J, the gap between germline ends came to 13 bases. CDR3 length: 15 amino acids. CDR1 is SGHDN and CDR2 is FVKESK in the germline V gene. DNA for the CDR3: TGTGCCAGCAGCCACCCTCGGTTCGGAACCGGGGAGCTGTTTTTT. Amino acid sequence: CASSHPRFGTGELFF.

This clonotype was found many times. The chain has TRBV7-8 and TRBJ2-1, with 9 bases lining up with TRBD2. Germline loops: CDR1 SGHVS, CDR2 FQNEAQ. V lost 0 bases and J lost 10; bases outside the gene matches: 10. This CDR3 has 16 residues. The CDR3 sequence is CASSLASGGLSGEQFF. CDR3 nucleotide sequence: TGTGCCAGCAGCTTAGCTAGCGGGGGCCTCTCTGGAGAGCAGTTCTTC. Full variable domain (outside the CDR3, taken from reference TRBV7-8 and TRBJ2-1): GAGVSQSPRYKVAKRGQDVALRCDPISGHVSLFWYQQALGQGPEFLTYFQNEAQLDKSGLPSDRFFAERPEGSVSTLKIQRTQQEDSAVYLCASSLASGGLSGEQFFGPGTRLTVL.

The chain joins TRBV6-1 to TRBJ2-1; 7 nucleotides align to TRBD2. This CDR3 has 12 amino acids. The germline V gene encodes CDR1 MNHNS and CDR2 SASEGT. J gave up 7 bases and V 8 bases, and 5 bases lay outside the gene matches. Here the CDR3 reads CASWEGWNEQFF. The DNA of the CDR3 is TGTGCCAGCTGGGAGGGTTGGAATGAGCAGTTCTTC.

This clonotype was counted many times. V usage is TRBV4-1 and J usage is TRBJ2-5; 14 positions agree with TRBD2. Trimming at V came to 6 bases and at J to 0 bases, leaving 3 bases not matched to a gene. The CDR3 runs to 16 residues. CDR1 MGHRA and CDR2 YSYEKL come from the germline V gene. The CDR3 loop reads CASRGTSGGDQETQYF. The CDR3, as DNA: TGCGCCAGCAGAGGGACTAGCGGGGGAGACCAAGAGACCCAGTACTTC.

This clonotype turned up a few times. The chain has TRBV28 and TRBJ2-7; 7 bases match TRBD1. V lost 10 bases and J lost 4; bases outside the gene matches: 7. Per germline, CDR1 MDHEN and CDR2 SYDVKM. There are 12 residues in the CDR3. Here the CDR3 reads CATQGEGYEQYF. The CDR3 DNA reads TGTGCCACCCAGGGGGAAGGTTACGAGCAGTACTTC.

This clonotype was seen ten or more times. This CDR3 is CAISERGNTEAFF. CDR3 DNA: TGTGCCATCAGTGAGAGGGGTAACACTGAAGCTTTCTTT. V gene TRBV10-3 combines with J gene TRBJ1-1, with a tentative D call TRBD1 (5 bases). The CDR3 has 13 amino acids. CDR1 and CDR2 (germline): ENHRY, SYGVKD. Trimming removed 2 bases at V and 2 bases at J, with 6 bases between.

At least ten counts were recorded for this clonotype. CDR3 nucleotides: TGCAGCGTTGAAGATCTGTCGGGTTGGGAGACCCAGTACTTC. Its translation: CSVEDLSGWETQYF. The chain uses TRBV29-1 and TRBJ2-5; D call uncertain. Germline values: CDR1 SQVTM, CDR2 ANQGSEA. The CDR3 is 14 amino acids. V dropped 0 bases and J dropped 5 bases, with 13 bases sitting between them.

The sample holds a few counts of this clonotype. The chain is built from TRBV19 and TRBJ2-7; D possibly matches TRBD1 or TRBD2 (5 bases each). The CDR3 is 14 residues long. Trimming cost V 5 bases and J 0 bases, with 11 bases left between them. Per the germline V gene, CDR1 is LNHDA and CDR2 is SQIVND (reference sequence). Written as DNA, the CDR3 is TGTGCCAGTAGTCCCAGGGACCCCTCCTACGAGCAGTACTTC. This gives the protein CASSPRDPSYEQYF.

In its sample, this clonotype was seen a few times. J is TRBJ2-7 and V is TRBV18; D uncertain. CDR3 length equals 13 residues. Per the germline V gene, CDR1 is KGHSH and CDR2 is LQKENI. V was clipped by 5 bases and J by 7 bases, with 15 bases between them. The CDR3 nucleotides are TGTGCCAGCTCAGAAGCGACTTTGTGGGAGCAGTACTTC. Protein sequence: CASSEATLWEQYF.

This rearrangement joins TRBV25-1 to TRBJ2-7, with TRBD2 matching over 7 bases. This CDR3 is 13 amino acids long. The ends lost 6 bases at V and 1 base at J; junction bases unmatched: 3. Germline V gene data show CDR1 as MGHDK and CDR2 as SYGVNS. The CDR3 DNA sequence: TGTGCCAGCAGGGGAGCGGGGTCCTACGAGCAGTACTTC. Translation: CASRGAGSYEQYF.

A few counts support this clonotype. The rearrangement joins TRBV4-3 to TRBJ2-1, with TRBD2 matching over 8 bases. Per germline, CDR1 LGHNA and CDR2 YSLEER. V shed 3 bases, J shed 0 bases, and the junction held 7 bases outside the gene matches. The CDR3 runs 17 residues. The CDR3 nucleotides are TGCGCCAGCAGCCAGGGGGTGGCGGGAGGCTCCTACAATGAGCAGTTCTTC. It encodes CASSQGVAGGSYNEQFF.

This chain connects TRBV2 to TRBJ2-2; D might be TRBD1 (5 bases). The CDR3 has 16 residues. Trimming took 5 bases from V and 0 from J, leaving 13 bases between them. The germline CDR1 and CDR2 sequences are SNHLY and FYNNEI. This chain's CDR3 is CASSLLRGTNTGELFF. The CDR3 coding sequence is TGTGCCAGCAGTTTATTAAGGGGAACGAACACCGGGGAGCTGTTTTTT. Full variable domain (missing parts from reference TRBV2 and TRBJ2-2): EPEVTQTPSHQVTQMGQEVILRCVPISNHLYFYWYRQILGQKVEFLVSFYNNEISEKSEIFDDQFSVERPDGSNFTLKIRSTKLEDSAMYFCASSLLRGTNTGELFFGEGSRLTVL.

This chain connects TRBV9 to TRBJ2-5; 10 nucleotides match TRBD2. The CDR3 totals 14 residues. Germline V CDR1 and CDR2: SGDLS, YYNGEE. V trimming: 4 bases; J trimming: 5 bases; junction bases outside the gene matches: 5. The CDR3 DNA is TGTGCCAGCAGCCTAGCGGGGGTGGGGGAGACCCAGTACTTC. The encoded protein is CASSLAGVGETQYF.

A note on this clonotype: Being one base from a much bigger clone, this may be a read error. The rearrangement joins TRBV28 to TRBJ2-7, with 8 bases matching TRBD2. Germline V gene sequence: CDR1 MDHEN, CDR2 SYDVKM. This CDR3 contains 19 residues. CDR3 residues: CANSFALDLIAGSSYEQYF. The CDR3 DNA reads as TGTGCCAACAGTTTCGCTCTAGATCTTATAGCGGGAAGCTCCTACGAGCAGTACTTC.

There are many counts of this clonotype. V gene TRBV20-1 combines with J gene TRBJ2-3, with 7 bases fitting TRBD2. The CDR3 is 14 amino acids. Germline loops: CDR1 DFQATT, CDR2 SNEGSKA (reference sequence). Unmatched junction bases numbered 8, after V lost 2 bases and J lost 6 bases. CDR3 sequence (DNA): TGCAGTGCTAGAAAATCCGGGACTACGGATACGCAGTATTTT. Translation gives CSARKSGTTDTQYF.

This rearrangement joins TRBV6-5 to TRBJ2-5; D is undetermined. V gave up 3 bases and J gave up 3 bases, with 11 bases separating them. The CDR3 consists of 14 residues. The germline V gene encodes CDR1 MNHEY and CDR2 SVGAGI. CDR3 in amino acids: CASSYGQYEETQYF. For the CDR3, the DNA is TGTGCCAGCAGTTATGGGCAGTACGAAGAGACCCAGTACTTC.

The V and J genes are TRBV28 and TRBJ2-7; a weak D match, TRBD1 (5 bases). This CDR3 has 12 amino acids. Germline-derived CDR1 and CDR2 are MDHEN and SYDVKM. CDR3: CAGAASSYEQYF. CDR3 coding DNA: TGTGCAGGGGCAGCCAGCTCCTACGAGCAGTACTTC.